The TCR beta chain described here comes from a study of shared clonotypes between healthy human individuals. Study-level results: It was only blood that was sampled, and tissue repertoires likely differ.

Trimming removed 0 bases from V and 3 bases from J, with 9 bases in between. In germline, CDR1 is SGHDN, CDR2 FVKESK. CDR3 length: 15 amino acids. On this clone: What it binds is unknown.

Assay used: immunoSEQ multiplex PCR; TCRdb lists only in-frame clones, some missing. The sample shows roughly 2 million clones, almost 96% of them seen only once. This TCR was recovered from a young man in good health. The sequenced material came from naive CD4+ T cells sorted from blood. Subset given: CD45RA+ positively selected. V and J are TRBV14 and TRBJ1-3, with no clear D. CDR3 DNA: TGTGCCAGCAGCCAAGAAATATCAGTTGGAAACACCATATATTTT. Amino acids: CASSQEISVGNTIYF.